The rows below give T cell receptor beta chains drawn from one sample of a study of blood T cell repertoires in COVID-19. Assay used: immunoSEQ multiplex PCR; TCRdb lists only in-frame clones, some missing. The sample carries more than 300,000 clones, approximately 90% recorded once. Source material: PBMCs or T cells enriched from blood (not recorded which). These receptor sequences come from a woman under 30 who had recovered from COVID-19. Both conserved end residues are part of each CDR3. Each record gives: clone size, V gene, D gene, J gene, CDR3 protein, CDR3 DNA. A D gene is named only where the DNA matches it firmly. Expanded clones are given a class, and other clones once, few, many or no size at all.

abundance: NA
v_gene: TRBV2
d_gene: NA
j_gene: TRBJ1-2
CDR3aa: CASSPQNFYGYTF
CDR3nt: TGTGCCAGCAGTCCACAGAACTTCTATGGCTACACCTTC

abundance: NA
v_gene: TRBV3-1/TRBV3-2
d_gene: NA
j_gene: TRBJ1-1
CDR3aa: CASSQGQALGGAFF
CDR3nt: TGTGCCAGCAGCCAAGGACAGGCGCTAGGAGGAGCTTTCTTT

abundance: NA
v_gene: TRBV19
d_gene: NA
j_gene: TRBJ2-1
CDR3aa: CASSPYPGGPSSYNEQFF
CDR3nt: TGTGCCAGTAGCCCATATCCCGGGGGGCCAAGCTCCTACAATGAGCAGTTCTTC

abundance: few
v_gene: TRBV30
d_gene: NA
j_gene: TRBJ2-7
CDR3aa: CAWSVQAVEQYF
CDR3nt: TGTGCCTGGAGTGTACAGGCGGTCGAGCAGTACTTC

abundance: NA
v_gene: TRBV27
d_gene: NA
j_gene: TRBJ1-4
CDR3aa: CASSDRGSTNEKLFF
CDR3nt: TGTGCCAGCAGCGACCGCGGATCAACTAATGAAAAACTGTTTTTT

abundance: NA
v_gene: TRBV19
d_gene: TRBD2
j_gene: TRBJ2-7
CDR3aa: CASSRTSGGANEQYF
CDR3nt: TGTGCCAGTAGCCGGACTAGCGGGGGGGCAAACGAGCAGTACTTC

abundance: once
v_gene: TRBV19
d_gene: NA
j_gene: TRBJ2-7
CDR3aa: CASSIVAGYEQYF
CDR3nt: TGTGCCAGTAGTATCGTGGCAGGCTACGAGCAGTACTTC

abundance: NA
v_gene: TRBV6-5
d_gene: TRBD1
j_gene: TRBJ1-6
CDR3aa: CASSYFIPGGNSPLHF
CDR3nt: TGTGCCAGCAGTTACTTCATTCCAGGGGGCAATTCACCCCTCCACTTT

abundance: NA
v_gene: TRBV10-1
d_gene: TRBD1
j_gene: TRBJ2-2
CDR3aa: CASRGQGSRELFF
CDR3nt: TGCGCCAGCAGGGGACAGGGAAGCCGGGAGCTGTTTTTT

abundance: NA
v_gene: TRBV24-1
d_gene: TRBD2
j_gene: TRBJ2-1
CDR3aa: CATSDPVPGGYNEQFF
CDR3nt: TGTGCCACCAGTGATCCCGTCCCGGGGGGCTACAATGAGCAGTTCTTC

abundance: NA
v_gene: TRBV10-3
d_gene: NA
j_gene: TRBJ1-3
CDR3aa: CAISEASRGNTIYF
CDR3nt: TGTGCCATCAGTGAAGCAAGCCGTGGAAACACCATATATTTT

abundance: once
v_gene: TRBV30
d_gene: TRBD2
j_gene: TRBJ2-3
CDR3aa: CAWSVPRGGTDTQYF
CDR3nt: TGTGCCTGGAGTGTACCGCGGGGGGGCACAGATACGCAGTATTTT

abundance: NA
v_gene: TRBV6-5
d_gene: NA
j_gene: TRBJ1-3
CDR3aa: CATQGGTGNTIYF
CDR3nt: TGTGCCACCCAAGGGGGTACTGGAAACACCATATATTTT

abundance: NA
v_gene: TRBV2
d_gene: NA
j_gene: TRBJ1-4
CDR3aa: CASSVRAGANNEKLFF
CDR3nt: TGTGCCAGCAGTGTCCGAGCAGGGGCCAATAATGAAAAACTGTTTTTT

abundance: NA
v_gene: TRBV5-6
d_gene: TRBD1
j_gene: TRBJ1-2
CDR3aa: CASSLLRDRSYLANYGYTF
CDR3nt: TGTGCCAGCAGCTTGTTACGGGACAGGTCTTACTTAGCTAACTATGGCTACACCTTC

abundance: NA
v_gene: TRBV7-8
d_gene: TRBD1
j_gene: TRBJ1-5
CDR3aa: CASSLYGGQEGNQPQHF
CDR3nt: TGTGCCAGCAGCTTATACGGTGGACAGGAAGGCAATCAGCCCCAGCATTTT

abundance: NA
v_gene: TRBV7-9
d_gene: TRBD1
j_gene: TRBJ2-7
CDR3aa: CASSLSQGASGYEQYF
CDR3nt: TGTGCCAGCAGCTTATCACAGGGGGCCTCGGGCTACGAGCAGTACTTC

abundance: NA
v_gene: TRBV11-2
d_gene: TRBD1
j_gene: TRBJ1-1
CDR3aa: CASSLGTGGEAFF
CDR3nt: TGTGCCAGCAGCTTAGGGACAGGGGGTGAAGCTTTCTTT

abundance: NA
v_gene: TRBV19
d_gene: NA
j_gene: TRBJ1-1
CDR3aa: CASSRARDTEAFF
CDR3nt: TGTGCCAGTAGTAGGGCACGCGACACTGAAGCTTTCTTT

abundance: NA
v_gene: TRBV7-8
d_gene: TRBD1
j_gene: TRBJ1-6
CDR3aa: CASSSSWGQGDLSSYNSPLHF
CDR3nt: TGTGCCAGCAGCTCATCTTGGGGACAGGGTGATCTTAGCTCCTATAATTCACCCCTCCACTTT

abundance: NA
v_gene: TRBV6-5
d_gene: NA
j_gene: TRBJ1-5
CDR3aa: CASSQRGQGNQPQHF
CDR3nt: TGTGCCAGCAGTCAAAGAGGGCAGGGCAATCAGCCCCAGCATTTT

abundance: once
v_gene: TRBV15
d_gene: TRBD1
j_gene: TRBJ1-4
CDR3aa: CATSRGGTGLATNEKLFF
CDR3nt: TGTGCCACCAGCAGAGGAGGGACAGGCTTAGCAACTAATGAAAAACTGTTTTTT

abundance: NA
v_gene: TRBV5-6
d_gene: TRBD1
j_gene: TRBJ2-5
CDR3aa: CASSPDRGLWETQYF
CDR3nt: TGTGCCAGCAGCCCGGACAGGGGGCTTTGGGAGACCCAGTACTTC

abundance: NA
v_gene: TRBV5-1
d_gene: NA
j_gene: TRBJ1-3
CDR3aa: CASSLEGARLGGNTIYF
CDR3nt: TGCGCCAGCAGCTTGGAAGGCGCCAGGCTTGGGGGAAACACCATATATTTT

abundance: NA
v_gene: TRBV7-2
d_gene: NA
j_gene: TRBJ1-2
CDR3aa: CASSFLGGQINYGYTF
CDR3nt: TGTGCCAGCAGCTTTTTGGGGGGGCAGATTAACTATGGCTACACCTTC

abundance: once
v_gene: TRBV27
d_gene: NA
j_gene: TRBJ1-6
CDR3aa: CASSFGQGMNSPLHF
CDR3nt: TGTGCCAGCAGTTTTGGGCAGGGTATGAATTCACCCCTCCACTTT

abundance: NA
v_gene: TRBV28
d_gene: NA
j_gene: TRBJ2-7
CDR3aa: CASSSQYEQYF
CDR3nt: TGTGCCAGCAGTTCACAGTACGAGCAGTACTTC

abundance: NA
v_gene: TRBV6-5
d_gene: NA
j_gene: TRBJ1-4
CDR3aa: CASSYATGEKLFF
CDR3nt: TGTGCCAGCAGTTACGCCACAGGAGAAAAACTGTTTTTT

abundance: few
v_gene: TRBV5-1
d_gene: NA
j_gene: TRBJ1-1
CDR3aa: CASSFLGANTEAFF
CDR3nt: TGCGCCAGCAGCTTTTTAGGGGCGAACACTGAAGCTTTCTTT

abundance: NA
v_gene: TRBV11-2
d_gene: NA
j_gene: TRBJ2-7
CDR3aa: CASSLVQTTLYEQYF
CDR3nt: TGTGCCAGCAGCTTAGTCCAGACAACCCTCTACGAGCAGTACTTC

abundance: few
v_gene: TRBV4-3
d_gene: NA
j_gene: TRBJ1-1
CDR3aa: CASSQERTTNTEAFF
CDR3nt: TGCGCCAGCAGCCAAGAAAGAACTACCAACACTGAAGCTTTCTTT

abundance: NA
v_gene: TRBV7-9
d_gene: TRBD1
j_gene: TRBJ1-6
CDR3aa: CASTGGRGYNSPLHF
CDR3nt: TGTGCCAGCACAGGGGGCCGGGGATATAATTCACCCCTCCACTTT

abundance: NA
v_gene: TRBV2
d_gene: TRBD2
j_gene: TRBJ2-3
CDR3aa: CASSVQRGVTDTQYF
CDR3nt: TGTGCCAGCAGTGTCCAGCGGGGGGTCACAGATACGCAGTATTTT